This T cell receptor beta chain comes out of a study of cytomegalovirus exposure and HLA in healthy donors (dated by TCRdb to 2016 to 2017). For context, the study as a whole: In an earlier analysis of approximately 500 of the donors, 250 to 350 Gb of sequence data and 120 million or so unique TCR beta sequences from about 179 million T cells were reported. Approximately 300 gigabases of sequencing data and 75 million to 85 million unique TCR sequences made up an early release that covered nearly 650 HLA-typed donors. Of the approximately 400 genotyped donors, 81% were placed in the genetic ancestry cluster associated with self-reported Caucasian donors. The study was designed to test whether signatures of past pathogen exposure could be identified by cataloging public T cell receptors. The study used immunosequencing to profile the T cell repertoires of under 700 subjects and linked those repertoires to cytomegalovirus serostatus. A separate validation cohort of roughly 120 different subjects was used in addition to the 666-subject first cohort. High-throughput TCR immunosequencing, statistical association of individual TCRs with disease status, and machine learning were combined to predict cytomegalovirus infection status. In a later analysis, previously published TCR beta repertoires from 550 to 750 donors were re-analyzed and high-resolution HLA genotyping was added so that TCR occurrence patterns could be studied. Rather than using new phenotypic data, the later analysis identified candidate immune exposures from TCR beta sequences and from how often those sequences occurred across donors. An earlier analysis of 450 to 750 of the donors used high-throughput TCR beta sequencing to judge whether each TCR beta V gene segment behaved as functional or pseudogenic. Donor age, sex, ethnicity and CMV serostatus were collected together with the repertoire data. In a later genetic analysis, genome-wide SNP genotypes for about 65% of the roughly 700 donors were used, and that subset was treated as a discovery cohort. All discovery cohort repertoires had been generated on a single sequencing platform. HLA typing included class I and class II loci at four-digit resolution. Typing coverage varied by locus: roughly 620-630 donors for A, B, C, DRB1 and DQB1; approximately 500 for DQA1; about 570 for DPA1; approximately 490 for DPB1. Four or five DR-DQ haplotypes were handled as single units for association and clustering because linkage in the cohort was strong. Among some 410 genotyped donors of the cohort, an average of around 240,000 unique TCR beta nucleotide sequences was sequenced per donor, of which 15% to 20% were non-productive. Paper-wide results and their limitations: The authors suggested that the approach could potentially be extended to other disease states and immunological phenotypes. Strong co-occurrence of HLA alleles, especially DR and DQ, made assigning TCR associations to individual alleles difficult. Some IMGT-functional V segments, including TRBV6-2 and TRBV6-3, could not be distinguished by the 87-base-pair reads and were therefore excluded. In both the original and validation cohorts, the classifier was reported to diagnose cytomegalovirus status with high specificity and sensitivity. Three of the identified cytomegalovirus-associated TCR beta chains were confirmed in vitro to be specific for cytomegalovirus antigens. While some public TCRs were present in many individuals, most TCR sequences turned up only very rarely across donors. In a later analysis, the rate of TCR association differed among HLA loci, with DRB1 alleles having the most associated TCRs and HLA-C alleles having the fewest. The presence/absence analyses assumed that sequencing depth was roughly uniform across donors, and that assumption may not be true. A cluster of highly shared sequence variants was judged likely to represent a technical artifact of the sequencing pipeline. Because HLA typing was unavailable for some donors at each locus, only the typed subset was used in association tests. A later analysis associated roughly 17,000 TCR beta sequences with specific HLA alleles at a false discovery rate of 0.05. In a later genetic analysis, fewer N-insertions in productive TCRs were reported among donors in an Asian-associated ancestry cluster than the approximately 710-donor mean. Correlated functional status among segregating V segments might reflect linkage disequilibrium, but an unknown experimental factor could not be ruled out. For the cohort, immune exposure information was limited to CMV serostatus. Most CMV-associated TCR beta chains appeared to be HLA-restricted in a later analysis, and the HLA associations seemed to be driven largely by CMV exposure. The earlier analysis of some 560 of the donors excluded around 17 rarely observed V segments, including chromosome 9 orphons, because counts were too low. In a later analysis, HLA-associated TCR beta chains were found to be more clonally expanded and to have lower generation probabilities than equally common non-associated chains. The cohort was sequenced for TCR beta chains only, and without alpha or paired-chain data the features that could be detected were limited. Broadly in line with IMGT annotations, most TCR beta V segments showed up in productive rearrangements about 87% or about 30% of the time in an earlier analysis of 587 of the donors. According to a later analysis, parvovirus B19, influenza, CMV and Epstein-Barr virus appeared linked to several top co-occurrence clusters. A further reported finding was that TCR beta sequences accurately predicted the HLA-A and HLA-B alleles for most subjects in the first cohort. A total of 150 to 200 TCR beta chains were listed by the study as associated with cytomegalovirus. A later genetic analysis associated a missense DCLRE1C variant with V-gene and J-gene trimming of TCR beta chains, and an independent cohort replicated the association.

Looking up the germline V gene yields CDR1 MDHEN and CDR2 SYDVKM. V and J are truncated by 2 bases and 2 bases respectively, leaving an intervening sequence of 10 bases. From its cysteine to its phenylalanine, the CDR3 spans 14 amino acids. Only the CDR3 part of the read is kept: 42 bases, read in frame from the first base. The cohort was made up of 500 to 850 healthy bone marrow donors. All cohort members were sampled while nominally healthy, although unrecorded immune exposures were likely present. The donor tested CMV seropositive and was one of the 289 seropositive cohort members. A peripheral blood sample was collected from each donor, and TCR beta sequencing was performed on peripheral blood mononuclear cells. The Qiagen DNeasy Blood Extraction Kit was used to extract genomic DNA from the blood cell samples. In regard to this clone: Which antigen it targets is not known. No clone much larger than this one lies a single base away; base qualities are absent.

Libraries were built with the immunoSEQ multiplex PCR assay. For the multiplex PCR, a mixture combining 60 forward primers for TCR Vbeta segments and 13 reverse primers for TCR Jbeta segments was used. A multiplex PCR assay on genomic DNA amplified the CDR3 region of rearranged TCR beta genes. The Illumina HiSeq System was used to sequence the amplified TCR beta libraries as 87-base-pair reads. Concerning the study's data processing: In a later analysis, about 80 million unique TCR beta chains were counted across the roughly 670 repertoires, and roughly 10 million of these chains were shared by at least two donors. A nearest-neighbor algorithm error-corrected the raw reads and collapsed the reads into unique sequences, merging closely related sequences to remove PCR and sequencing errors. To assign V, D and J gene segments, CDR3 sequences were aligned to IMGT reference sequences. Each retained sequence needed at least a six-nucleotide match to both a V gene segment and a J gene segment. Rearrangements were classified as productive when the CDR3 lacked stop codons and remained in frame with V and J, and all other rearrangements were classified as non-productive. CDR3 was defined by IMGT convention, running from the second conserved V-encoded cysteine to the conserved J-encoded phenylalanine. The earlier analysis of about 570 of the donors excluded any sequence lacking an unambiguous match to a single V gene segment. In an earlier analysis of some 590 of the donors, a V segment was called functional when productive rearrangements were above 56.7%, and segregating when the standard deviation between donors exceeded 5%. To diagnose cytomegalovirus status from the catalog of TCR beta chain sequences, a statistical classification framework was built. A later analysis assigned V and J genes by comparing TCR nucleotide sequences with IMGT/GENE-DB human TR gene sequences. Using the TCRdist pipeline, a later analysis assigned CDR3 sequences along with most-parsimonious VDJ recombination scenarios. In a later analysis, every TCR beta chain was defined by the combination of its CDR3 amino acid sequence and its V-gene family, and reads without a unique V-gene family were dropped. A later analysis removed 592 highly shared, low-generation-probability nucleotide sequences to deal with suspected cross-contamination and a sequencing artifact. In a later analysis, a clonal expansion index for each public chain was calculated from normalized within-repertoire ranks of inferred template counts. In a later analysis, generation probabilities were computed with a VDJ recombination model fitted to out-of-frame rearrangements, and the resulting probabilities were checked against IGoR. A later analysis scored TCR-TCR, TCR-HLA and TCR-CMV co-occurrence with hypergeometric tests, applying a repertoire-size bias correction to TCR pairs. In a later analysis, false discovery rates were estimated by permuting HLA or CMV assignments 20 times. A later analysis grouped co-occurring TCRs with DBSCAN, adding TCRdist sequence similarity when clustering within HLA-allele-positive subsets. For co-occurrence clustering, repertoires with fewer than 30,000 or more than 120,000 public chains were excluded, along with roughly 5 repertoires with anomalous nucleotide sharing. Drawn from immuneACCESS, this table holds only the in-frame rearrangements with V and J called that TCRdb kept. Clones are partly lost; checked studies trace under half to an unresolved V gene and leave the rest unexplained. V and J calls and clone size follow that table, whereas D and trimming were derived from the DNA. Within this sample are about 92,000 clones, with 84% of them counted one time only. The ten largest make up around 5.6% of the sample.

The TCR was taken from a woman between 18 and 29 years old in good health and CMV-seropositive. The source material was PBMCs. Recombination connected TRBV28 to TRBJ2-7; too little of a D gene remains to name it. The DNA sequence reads TGTGCCAGCAGTTTACTCACTCCCCCCTACGAGCAGTACTTC. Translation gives CASSLLTPPYEQYF. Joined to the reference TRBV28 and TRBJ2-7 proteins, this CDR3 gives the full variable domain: DVKVTQSSRYLVKRTGEKVFLECVQDMDHENMFWYRQDPGLGLRLIYFSYDVKMKEKGDIPEGYSVSREKKERFSLILESASTNQTSMYLCASSLLTPPYEQYFGPGTRLTVT.